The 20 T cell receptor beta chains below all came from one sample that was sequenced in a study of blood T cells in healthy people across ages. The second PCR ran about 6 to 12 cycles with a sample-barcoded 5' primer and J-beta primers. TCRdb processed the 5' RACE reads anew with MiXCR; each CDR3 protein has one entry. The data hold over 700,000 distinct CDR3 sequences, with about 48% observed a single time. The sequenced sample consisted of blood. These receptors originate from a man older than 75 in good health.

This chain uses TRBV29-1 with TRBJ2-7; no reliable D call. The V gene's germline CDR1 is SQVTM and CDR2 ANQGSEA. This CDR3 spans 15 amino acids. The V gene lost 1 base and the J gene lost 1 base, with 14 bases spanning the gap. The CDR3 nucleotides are TGCAGCGTTGAAGGAAGGTCAGGTGTATCCTACGAGCAGTACTTC. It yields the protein CSVEGRSGVSYEQYF.

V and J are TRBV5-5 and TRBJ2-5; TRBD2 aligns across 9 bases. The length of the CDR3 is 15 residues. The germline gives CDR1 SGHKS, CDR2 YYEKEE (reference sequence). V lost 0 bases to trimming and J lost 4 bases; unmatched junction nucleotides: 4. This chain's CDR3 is CASSLVGLAPETQYF. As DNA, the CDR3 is TGTGCCAGCAGCTTGGTGGGACTAGCCCCAGAGACCCAGTACTTC.

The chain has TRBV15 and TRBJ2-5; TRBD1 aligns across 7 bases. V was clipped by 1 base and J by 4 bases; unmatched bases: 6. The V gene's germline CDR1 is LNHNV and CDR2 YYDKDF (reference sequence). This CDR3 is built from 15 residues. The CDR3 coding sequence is TGTGCCACCAGCAGAGCCGACAGGGTGGTAGAGACCCAGTACTTC. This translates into CATSRADRVVETQYF.

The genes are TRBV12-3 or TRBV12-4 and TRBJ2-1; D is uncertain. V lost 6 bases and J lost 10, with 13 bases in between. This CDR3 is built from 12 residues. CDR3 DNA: TGTGCCAGCAGCCCGCCTAAAGCCGAGCAGTTCTTC. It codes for CASSPPKAEQFF.

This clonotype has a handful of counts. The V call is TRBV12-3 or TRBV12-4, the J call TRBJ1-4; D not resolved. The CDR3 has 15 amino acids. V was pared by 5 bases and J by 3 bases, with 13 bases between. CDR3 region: CASSPIGGSNEKLFF. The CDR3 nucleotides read TGTGCCAGCAGTCCCATTGGCGGCTCTAATGAAAAACTGTTTTTT.

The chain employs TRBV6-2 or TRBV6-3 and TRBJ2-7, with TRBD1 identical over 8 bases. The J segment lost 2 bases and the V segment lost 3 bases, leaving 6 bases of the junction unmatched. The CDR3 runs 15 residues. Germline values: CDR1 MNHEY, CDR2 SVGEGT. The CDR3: CASSYTDREAYEQYF. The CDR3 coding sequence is TGTGCCAGCAGTTATACGGACAGGGAGGCCTACGAGCAGTACTTC.

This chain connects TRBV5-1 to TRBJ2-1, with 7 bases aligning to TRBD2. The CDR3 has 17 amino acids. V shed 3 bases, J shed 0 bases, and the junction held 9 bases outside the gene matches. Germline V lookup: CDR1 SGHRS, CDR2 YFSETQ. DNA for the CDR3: TGCGCCAGCAGCTCAGGACTAGGTGGGAGCTCCTACAATGAGCAGTTCTTC. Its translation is CASSSGLGGSSYNEQFF.

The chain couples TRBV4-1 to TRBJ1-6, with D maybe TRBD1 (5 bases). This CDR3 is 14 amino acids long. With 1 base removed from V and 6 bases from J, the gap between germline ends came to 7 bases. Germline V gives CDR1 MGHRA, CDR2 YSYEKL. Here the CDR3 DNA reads TGCGCCAGCAGCCAAGTTGGGGCTAATTCACCCCTCCACTTT. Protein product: CASSQVGANSPLHF.

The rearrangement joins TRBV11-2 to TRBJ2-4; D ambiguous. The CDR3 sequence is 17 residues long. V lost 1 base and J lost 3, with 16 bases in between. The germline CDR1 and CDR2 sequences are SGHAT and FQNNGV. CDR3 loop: CASSLGSIRVGKNIQYF. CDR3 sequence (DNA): TGTGCCAGCAGCTTAGGGTCGATTCGGGTCGGCAAAAACATTCAGTACTTC.

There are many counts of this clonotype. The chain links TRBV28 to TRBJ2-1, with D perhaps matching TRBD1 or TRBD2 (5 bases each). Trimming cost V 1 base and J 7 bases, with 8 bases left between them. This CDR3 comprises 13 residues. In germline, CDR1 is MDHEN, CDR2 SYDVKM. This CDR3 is CASSLSWGNEQFF. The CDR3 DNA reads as TGTGCCAGCAGTTTATCTTGGGGGAATGAGCAGTTCTTC.

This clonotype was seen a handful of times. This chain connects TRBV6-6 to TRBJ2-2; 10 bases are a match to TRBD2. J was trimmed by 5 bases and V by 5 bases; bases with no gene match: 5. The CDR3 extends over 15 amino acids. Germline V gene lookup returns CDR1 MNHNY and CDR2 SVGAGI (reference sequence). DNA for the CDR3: TGTGCCAGCAGTGTGCTAGCGGGAGTAACCGGGGAGCTGTTTTTT. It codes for CASSVLAGVTGELFF.

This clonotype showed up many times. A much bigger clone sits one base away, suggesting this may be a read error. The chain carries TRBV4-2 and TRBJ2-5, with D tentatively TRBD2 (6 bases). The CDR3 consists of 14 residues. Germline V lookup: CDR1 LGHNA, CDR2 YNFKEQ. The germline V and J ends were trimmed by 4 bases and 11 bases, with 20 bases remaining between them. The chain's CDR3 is CASSPLTSDNEQYF. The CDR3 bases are TGTGCCAGCAGCCCCCTGACTAGTGACAATGAGCAGTACTTC.

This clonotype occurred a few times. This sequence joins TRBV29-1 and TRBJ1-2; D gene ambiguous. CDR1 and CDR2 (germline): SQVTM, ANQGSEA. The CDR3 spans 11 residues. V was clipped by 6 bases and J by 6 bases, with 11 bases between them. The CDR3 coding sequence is TGCAGCGTGGTAGTTGACGATGGCTACACCTTC. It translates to CSVVVDDGYTF.

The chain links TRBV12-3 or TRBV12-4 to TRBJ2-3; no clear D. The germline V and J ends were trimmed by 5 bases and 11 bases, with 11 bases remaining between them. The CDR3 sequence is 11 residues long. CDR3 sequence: CASSPSLRQYF. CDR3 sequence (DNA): TGTGCCAGCAGTCCCAGTCTCCGGCAGTATTTT.

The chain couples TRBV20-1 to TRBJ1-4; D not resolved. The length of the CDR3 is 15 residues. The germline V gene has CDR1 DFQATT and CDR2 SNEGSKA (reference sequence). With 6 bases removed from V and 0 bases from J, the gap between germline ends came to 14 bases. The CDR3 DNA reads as TGCAGTGCCCAAGAACTCGGGGCAACTAATGAAAAACTGTTTTTT. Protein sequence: CSAQELGATNEKLFF.

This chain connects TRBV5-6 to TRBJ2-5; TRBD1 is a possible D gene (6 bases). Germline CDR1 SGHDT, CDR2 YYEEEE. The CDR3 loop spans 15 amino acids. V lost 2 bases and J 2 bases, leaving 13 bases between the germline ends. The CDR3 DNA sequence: TGTGCCAGCAGCTTCAGGGGCGTCAGACAAGAGACCCAGTACTTC. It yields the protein CASSFRGVRQETQYF.

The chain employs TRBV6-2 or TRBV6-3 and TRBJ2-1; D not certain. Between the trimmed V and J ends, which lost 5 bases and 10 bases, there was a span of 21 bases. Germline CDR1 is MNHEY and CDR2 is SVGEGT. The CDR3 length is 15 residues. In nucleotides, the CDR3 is TGTGCCAGCAGTCGGTGGAACGCCCGCCCGAGGGAGCAGTTCTTC. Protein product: CASSRWNARPREQFF.

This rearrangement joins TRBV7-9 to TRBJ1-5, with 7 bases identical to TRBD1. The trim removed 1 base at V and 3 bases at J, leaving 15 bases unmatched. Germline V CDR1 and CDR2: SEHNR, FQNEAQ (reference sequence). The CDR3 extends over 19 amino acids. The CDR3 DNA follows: TGTGCCAGCAGCTTAGGAAGACAGGGAGGCAGACGGGACAATCAGCCCCAGCATTTT. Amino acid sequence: CASSLGRQGGRRDNQPQHF.

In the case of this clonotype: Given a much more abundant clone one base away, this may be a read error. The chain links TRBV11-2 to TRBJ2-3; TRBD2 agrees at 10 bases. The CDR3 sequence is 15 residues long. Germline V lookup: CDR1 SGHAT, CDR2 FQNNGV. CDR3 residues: CASNLQAGGTRYAYF. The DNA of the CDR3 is TGTGCCAGCAACTTACAAGCGGGAGGGACCAGATACGCGTATTTT.

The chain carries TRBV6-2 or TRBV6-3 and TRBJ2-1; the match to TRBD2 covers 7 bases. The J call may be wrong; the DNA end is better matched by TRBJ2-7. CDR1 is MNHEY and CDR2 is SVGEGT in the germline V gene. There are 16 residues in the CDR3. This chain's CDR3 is CASSYSQRGANNEQYF. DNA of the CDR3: TGTGCCAGCAGTTACTCCCAGCGGGGTGCGAACAATGAGCAGTACTTC.